The sample holds many counts of the clone carrying this TCR beta chain. The antigen is not known. Using RNA transcripts as the source, TCR beta CDR3 regions were amplified. First-round RT-PCR targeting the TCR CDR3 was performed with the HTBI primer set. TCRdb called the multiplex PCR reads again in MiXCR, with one record for every CDR3 protein. The table lists fewer than 600,000 distinct CDR3 sequences, roughly 14% of them singletons. It was uncontrolled infection, other autoimmune disease, pregnancy or lactation that excluded patients. The sample is drawn from a study of T cells in Graves' hyperthyroidism and ophthalmopathy. Study-wide points: Among clonotypes expanded in thyroid above 0.001, most were also found in blood.

This clonotype was sampled from a woman aged 18-29 years with Graves' hyperthyroidism. Sequencing input: blood.

This CDR3 reads CASSYGTSPPADTQYF. The CDR3 coding sequence is TGTGCCAGCAGTTACGGGACTAGCCCTCCCGCAGATACGCAGTATTTT. The chain combines TRBV6-5 with TRBJ2-3; TRBD2 aligns across 9 bases. The CDR3 contains 16 residues. Germline CDR1 is MNHEY and CDR2 is SVGAGI. With V trimmed by 2 bases and J by 4 bases, 7 bases remained unmatched.